This TCR beta chain was recorded in a study of regulatory T cells in long-lasting Graves disease. This clonotype was seen repeatedly, ten times or more. Germline V gene sequence: CDR1 DFQATT, CDR2 SNEGSKA (reference sequence). The ends lost 1 base at V and 4 bases at J; junction bases unmatched: 6. The CDR3 spans 15 residues. Time point in this sample: newly diagnosed GD, antithyroid drugs for less than 3 months. There was RNA extracted from PBMCs, and the TCR library was made from it. Library construction for TCR beta used iRepertoire HTBI primers and Arm-PCR of CDR3 regions. TCRdb ran MiXCR on the multiplex PCR reads and lists one entry per CDR3 protein. The data contain roughly 400,000 distinct CDR3 sequences, over 15% of them singletons. These same records also appear under a second study, on T cells in Graves' hyperthyroidism and ophthalmopathy.

This clonotype originated in a young woman with Graves disease. V is TRBV20-1 and J is TRBJ2-7, with 11 bases matching TRBD1. Sequenced material: peripheral blood mononuclear cells (PBMCs), taken at new diagnosis, from a patient treated with antithyroid drugs. The CDR3 is CSARAPGQGEYEQYF. The DNA of the CDR3 is TGCAGTGCTAGAGCGCCGGGACAGGGGGAATACGAGCAGTACTTC.